One sample yielded the 29 T cell receptor beta chains listed below, sequenced in a study of regulatory T cells in long-lasting Graves disease. Library construction for TCR beta used iRepertoire HTBI primers and Arm-PCR of CDR3 regions. TCRdb redid the calling of the multiplex PCR reads with MiXCR, one entry per CDR3 protein. The data show 200,000 to 250,000 distinct CDR3 sequences, less than 20% seen once. As for time point: newly diagnosed GD, antithyroid drugs for less than 3 months. Extracted RNA from PBMCs served as the source of the TCR library. The same specimen was also included in a second study, on T cells in Graves' hyperthyroidism and ophthalmopathy.

The material sequenced was peripheral blood mononuclear cells (PBMCs), taken at new diagnosis, from a patient treated with antithyroid drugs. Receptor source: a woman aged 25-40 years with Graves disease.

This clonotype was seen at least ten times. This rearrangement joins TRBV7-9 to TRBJ2-3; maybe TRBD1 (5 bases). Germline V CDR1 and CDR2: SEHNR, FQNEAQ (reference sequence). V shed 1 base and J shed 4 bases, with 9 bases lying between them. CDR3 length: 14 amino acids. CDR3 sequence (DNA): TGTGCCAGCAGCTTAGTAACAGGCCCAGATACGCAGTATTTT. Its protein product is CASSLVTGPDTQYF.

This clonotype was counted ten times or more. The gene calls are TRBV30 and TRBJ2-7; 7 bases are shared with TRBD2. From germline, CDR1 is GTSNPN and CDR2 SVGIG (reference sequence). V lost 5 bases, J lost 4 bases, and 2 bases stayed unmatched. The CDR3 has 11 amino acids. The chain's CDR3 is CAWLGGYEQYF. The CDR3 DNA sequence: TGTGCCTGGTTGGGAGGGTACGAGCAGTACTTC.

This clonotype was recorded at least ten times. The genes are TRBV3-1 and TRBJ2-7, with 8 bases lining up with TRBD2. The junction had 11 bases not matched to a gene; V was cut back by 5 bases and J by 5 bases. CDR3 length: 15 residues. Germline CDR1 and CDR2: LGHDT and YNNKEL (reference sequence). CDR3 protein: CASSINLAGHHEQYF. In DNA, the CDR3 is TGTGCCAGCAGCATTAACCTAGCGGGTCACCACGAGCAGTACTTC.

This clonotype was seen a single time. This likely came from a read error, as a far larger clone is one base away. The chain joins TRBV11-3 to TRBJ2-7; 8 nucleotides agree with TRBD1. After removal of 3 bases from V and 7 bases from J, the junction contained 20 bases not matched to a gene. The CDR3 consists of 18 residues. The germline CDR1 and CDR2 sequences are SGHNT and YENEEA. CDR3 sequence reads: CASSLAGQDMGWYNEQYF. The CDR3 DNA reads as TGTGCCAGCAGCTTGGCGGGACAGGACATGGGATGGTACAATGAGCAGTACTTC. Full variable domain (rest looked up from reference TRBV11-3 and TRBJ2-7): EAGVVQSPRYKIIEKKQPVAFWCNPISGHNTLYWYLQNLGQGPELLIRYENEEAVDDSQLPKDRFSAERLKGVDSTLKIQPAELGDSAVYLCASSLAGQDMGWYNEQYFGPGTRLTVT.

On this clonotype itself: Likely a read error: the CDR3 ends without its conserved phenylalanine or tryptophan. V usage is TRBV29-1 and J usage is TRBJ2-1, with a weak D call TRBD1 (5 bases). With 7 bases removed from V and 5 bases from J, the gap between germline ends came to 12 bases. The CDR3 runs 12 residues. Germline V gives CDR1 SQVTM, CDR2 ANQGSEA. DNA for the CDR3: TGCAGCGCCAGAACAGGAAACAATGAGCAGTTCCTC. Translating gives CSARTGNNEQFL.

This clonotype showed up many times. The V gene is TRBV5-5, the J gene TRBJ1-6; 9 bases are shared with TRBD1. Germline assignment: CDR1 SGHKS and CDR2 YYEKEE (reference sequence). The CDR3 runs to 16 residues. V gave up 3 bases and J gave up 8 bases; unmatched junction bases: 9. The CDR3 spells CASSSLQGQGDSPLHF. Here the CDR3 DNA reads TGTGCCAGCAGCTCACTCCAGGGACAGGGAGATTCACCCCTCCACTTT.

In this sample, this clonotype turned up many times. The chain joins TRBV3-1 to TRBJ1-1; possible D gene TRBD1, 5 bases. The CDR3 loop spans 16 amino acids. The germline gives CDR1 LGHDT, CDR2 YNNKEL (reference sequence). V lost 4 bases to trimming and J lost 0 bases, with 15 bases between them. The CDR3 DNA is TGTGCCAGCAGCCTGACAGTGTCCCTCATGAACACTGAAGCTTTCTTT. It yields the protein CASSLTVSLMNTEAFF.

The V and J genes are TRBV28 and TRBJ2-1; 9 bases map to TRBD1. The CDR3 sequence is 15 residues long. J was trimmed by 5 bases and V by 6 bases; bases with no gene match: 8. Germline loops: CDR1 MDHEN, CDR2 SYDVKM. The CDR3 region has the DNA TGTGCCAGCAGGGGCCGGGACAGGGTGGACAATGAGCAGTTCTTC. Translation gives CASRGRDRVDNEQFF. Variable domain in full (rest from reference TRBV28 and TRBJ2-1): DVKVTQSSRYLVKRTGEKVFLECVQDMDHENMFWYRQDPGLGLRLIYFSYDVKMKEKGDIPEGYSVSREKKERFSLILESASTNQTSMYLCASRGRDRVDNEQFFGPGTRLTVL.

This clonotype showed up just a few times. V and J are TRBV4-1 and TRBJ1-6; TRBD1 aligns across 11 bases. This CDR3 region has 13 residues. CDR1 is MGHRA and CDR2 is YSYEKL in the germline V gene. The trim removed 3 bases at V and 14 bases at J, leaving 3 bases unmatched. Here the CDR3 reads CASSQGTGGSLHF. The CDR3 DNA reads TGCGCCAGCAGCCAGGGGACAGGGGGGTCCCTCCACTTT.

This clonotype was detected many times. The V and J genes are TRBV3-1 and TRBJ2-3, with D possibly matching TRBD1 (7 bases). CDR3 length: 13 amino acids. The V end lost 7 bases, the J end lost 5 bases, and 13 bases lay between the germline ends. Per germline, CDR1 LGHDT and CDR2 YNNKEL (reference sequence). The CDR3 DNA reads as TGTGCCAGCATCCAGGGGGGAGGAGATACGCAGTATTTT. It yields the protein CASIQGGGDTQYF.

This clonotype showed up many times. The chain employs TRBV10-3 and TRBJ2-3, with 7 bases aligning to TRBD2. The trim removed 5 bases at V and 1 base at J, leaving 12 bases unmatched. Germline V gene lookup returns CDR1 ENHRY and CDR2 SYGVKD. This CDR3 is built from 17 residues. The CDR3 protein is CAISPREVAGRTDTQYF. CDR3 nucleotide sequence: TGTGCCATCAGTCCACGCGAGGTAGCGGGTCGCACAGATACGCAGTATTTT.

This chain uses TRBV2 with TRBJ2-3; 11 bases line up with TRBD2. The ends lost 2 bases at V and 6 bases at J; junction bases unmatched: 4. CDR1 is SNHLY and CDR2 is FYNNEI in the germline V gene. The CDR3 totals 15 residues. The CDR3 nucleotides are TGTGCCAGCAGTGAACTAGCGGGAGGAGGTGATACGCAGTATTTT. Translated, it gives CASSELAGGGDTQYF.

This clonotype has ten or more counts. This chain connects TRBV12-3 or TRBV12-4 to TRBJ1-1; D is possibly TRBD1 (6 bases). The CDR3 length is 13 residues. V was trimmed by 0 bases and J by 8 bases, leaving 10 bases between them. CDR3 coding DNA: TGTGCCAGCAGTTTAGCGGAGGGGACAGAAGCTTTCTTT. Its translation is CASSLAEGTEAFF.

This clonotype was seen at least ten times. CDR3 coding DNA: TGTGCCAGCAGTGCTCGACGGAACACTGAAGCTTTCTTT. Its protein product is CASSARRNTEAFF. This chain uses TRBV6-1 with TRBJ1-1; D call uncertain. The germline V and J ends were trimmed by 4 bases and 1 base, with 7 bases remaining between them. Germline loops: CDR1 MNHNS, CDR2 SASEGT. This CDR3 contains 13 residues.

V is TRBV2 and J is TRBJ2-3, with 13 positions matching TRBD2. Per the germline V gene, CDR1 is SNHLY and CDR2 is FYNNEI. The CDR3 covers 16 residues. V shed 5 bases, J shed 0 bases, and the junction held 2 bases outside the gene matches. Written as DNA, the CDR3 is TGTGCCAGCAGTTGGACTAGCGGGAGTAGCACAGATACGCAGTATTTT. Amino acids: CASSWTSGSSTDTQYF. The full variable domain, completed using reference TRBV2 and TRBJ2-3, is EPEVTQTPSHQVTQMGQEVILRCVPISNHLYFYWYRQILGQKVEFLVSFYNNEISEKSEIFDDQFSVERPDGSNFTLKIRSTKLEDSAMYFCASSWTSGSSTDTQYFGPGTRLTVL.

Many counts were recorded for this clonotype. The chain links TRBV7-8 to TRBJ2-1, with 7 positions matching TRBD1. The CDR3 totals 13 residues. The germline gives CDR1 SGHVS, CDR2 FQNEAQ. V gave up 4 bases and J gave up 6 bases; unmatched junction bases: 3. The CDR3 coding sequence is TGTGCCAGCAGCTATGACAGGGCCAATGAGCAGTTCTTC. Translation: CASSYDRANEQFF.

The chain has TRBV20-1 and TRBJ2-2; 10 bases line up with TRBD2. CDR1 is DFQATT, CDR2 SNEGSKA, per germline (reference sequence). The CDR3 is 15 amino acids. Trimming cost V 3 bases and J 7 bases; bases outside gene matches: 8. CDR3 region: CSASVAGGFGGELFF. The CDR3 DNA reads as TGCAGTGCTAGTGTAGCGGGAGGTTTTGGCGGGGAGCTGTTTTTT.

This clonotype was counted at least ten times. The rearrangement joins TRBV6-1 to TRBJ1-2; D is uncertain. V was pared by 3 bases and J by 3 bases, with 14 bases between. This CDR3 spans 15 amino acids. Germline loops: CDR1 MNHNS, CDR2 SASEGT. The CDR3 loop reads CASSESVGSHYGYTF. Here the CDR3 DNA reads TGTGCCAGCAGTGAGAGCGTTGGCTCACACTATGGCTACACCTTC.

This chain links TRBV30 with TRBJ2-3; possibly TRBD2 for D (6 bases). The CDR3 extends over 12 amino acids. V was shortened by 4 bases and J by 3 bases, with 8 bases between the two germline ends. Germline lookup yields CDR1 GTSNPN and CDR2 SVGIG (reference sequence). The CDR3, as DNA: TGTGCCTGGATCCGGGGGACAGATACGCAGTATTTT. This translates into CAWIRGTDTQYF.

This clonotype appeared many times. The chain uses TRBV27 and TRBJ1-5; D gene ambiguous. The CDR3 extends over 12 amino acids. The V gene lost 4 bases and the J gene lost 4 bases, with 5 bases spanning the gap. Looked up from germline, CDR1 is MNHEY and CDR2 is SMNVEV (reference sequence). The CDR3 coding sequence is TGTGCCAGCAGTTATCCAAATCAGCCCCAGCATTTT. Residues: CASSYPNQPQHF.

This clonotype was seen ten or more times. This sequence joins TRBV2 and TRBJ1-4, with 10 bases aligning to TRBD1. Germline-derived CDR1 and CDR2 are SNHLY and FYNNEI. CDR3 size: 17 residues. V lost 5 bases and J lost 7; bases outside the gene matches: 13. The CDR3 sequence is CASSKTGGASLSEKLFF. CDR3 in DNA: TGTGCCAGCAGTAAGACAGGGGGCGCCTCGTTAAGTGAAAAACTGTTTTTT.

The V call is TRBV6-2 or TRBV6-3, the J call TRBJ1-1; 7 nucleotides agree with TRBD1. The CDR3 is made up of 20 amino acids. Germline CDR1 and CDR2: MNHEY and SVGEGT. V gave up 0 bases and J gave up 0 bases; unmatched junction bases: 16. The CDR3 loop reads CASSYSFLQGEGGMNTEAFF. CDR3 DNA sequence: TGTGCCAGCAGTTACTCCTTCCTCCAGGGGGAAGGGGGCATGAACACTGAAGCTTTCTTT.

On this clonotype itself: A much larger clone lies a single base off, so this may be a read error. This chain links TRBV30 with TRBJ2-1; unclear D gene. The CDR3 runs 14 residues. In germline, CDR1 is GTSNPN, CDR2 SVGIG (reference sequence). V dropped 3 bases and J dropped 7 bases, with 16 bases sitting between them. In DNA, the CDR3 is TGTGCCTGGAGCTCCTTTTCCCCTTCGAATGAGCAGTTCTTC. Amino acid sequence: CAWSSFSPSNEQFF.

This clonotype was recorded a few times. It differs at one base from a far larger clone, so likely a read error. The chain combines TRBV28 with TRBJ2-1; no clear D. With 7 bases removed from V and 4 bases from J, the gap between germline ends came to 11 bases. Germline loops: CDR1 MDHEN, CDR2 SYDVKM. The CDR3 sequence is 13 residues long. The CDR3 DNA sequence: TGTGCCAGCACCACGCCCCTATACAATGAGCAGTTCTTC. This sequence encodes CASTTPLYNEQFF. Full variable domain (remainder filled in from reference TRBV28 and TRBJ2-1): DVKVTQSSRYLVKRTGEKVFLECVQDMDHENMFWYRQDPGLGLRLIYFSYDVKMKEKGDIPEGYSVSREKKERFSLILESASTNQTSMYLCASTTPLYNEQFFGPGTRLTVL.

This clonotype has at least ten counts. The chain joins TRBV5-6 to TRBJ1-2; the D gene is possibly TRBD1 (6 bases). Trimming removed 2 bases at V and 0 bases at J, with 11 bases between. Germline assignment: CDR1 SGHDT and CDR2 YYEEEE. This CDR3 has 15 amino acids. DNA of the CDR3: TGTGCCAGCAGCTTTGATGACAGGCCTAACTATGGCTACACCTTC. This sequence encodes CASSFDDRPNYGYTF.

This clonotype has a count of ten or more. This chain uses TRBV7-9 with TRBJ2-2, with unresolved D. V was trimmed by 2 bases and J by 5 bases, leaving 0 bases between them. In germline, CDR1 is SEHNR, CDR2 FQNEAQ (reference sequence). The CDR3 has 11 amino acids. In nucleotides, the CDR3 is TGTGCCAGCAGCTTAACCGGGGAGCTGTTTTTT. It yields the protein CASSLTGELFF.

This clonotype was counted at least ten times. The chain couples TRBV12-3 or TRBV12-4 to TRBJ2-3; TRBD2 aligns across 7 bases. This CDR3 is 17 amino acids long. The V segment lost 4 bases and the J segment 4 bases; nucleotides outside the gene matches: 14. The DNA for the CDR3 is TGTGCCAGCAGTTCCCTCGGGACTATTTCGCCCGCAGATACGCAGTATTTT. This encodes CASSSLGTISPADTQYF.

V and J are TRBV11-2 and TRBJ2-1, with 15 bases lining up with TRBD2. The germline V gene encodes CDR1 SGHAT and CDR2 FQNNGV. Trimming took 5 bases from V and 4 from J; bases not matched to a gene: 6. This CDR3 contains 17 residues. The CDR3 sequence is CASSPGLAGGRYNEQFF. CDR3 nucleotide sequence: TGTGCCAGCAGCCCGGGACTAGCGGGAGGCCGTTACAATGAGCAGTTCTTC.

This clonotype was recorded many times. The chain uses TRBV12-3 or TRBV12-4 and TRBJ1-1, with 7 bases that match TRBD1. V was pared by 5 bases and J by 2 bases, with 8 bases of the junction left unmatched. The CDR3 totals 15 residues. The CDR3 DNA reads TGTGCCAGCAGTACCCACAGGGGAGGAAACACTGAAGCTTTCTTT. Protein sequence: CASSTHRGGNTEAFF.